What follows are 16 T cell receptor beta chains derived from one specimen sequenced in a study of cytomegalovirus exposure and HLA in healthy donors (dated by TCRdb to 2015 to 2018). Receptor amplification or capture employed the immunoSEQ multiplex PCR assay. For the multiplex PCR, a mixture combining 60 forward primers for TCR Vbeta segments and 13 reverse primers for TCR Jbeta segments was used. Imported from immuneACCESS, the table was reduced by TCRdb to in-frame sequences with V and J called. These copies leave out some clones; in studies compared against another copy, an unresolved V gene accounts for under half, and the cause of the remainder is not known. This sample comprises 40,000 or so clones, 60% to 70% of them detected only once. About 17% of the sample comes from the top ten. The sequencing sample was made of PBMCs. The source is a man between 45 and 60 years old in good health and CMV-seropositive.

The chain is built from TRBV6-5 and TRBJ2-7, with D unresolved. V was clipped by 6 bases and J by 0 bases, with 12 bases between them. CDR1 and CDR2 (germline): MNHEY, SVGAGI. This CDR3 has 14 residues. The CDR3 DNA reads TGTGCCAGCAGCCCTCTGCAGCGCTCCTACGAGCAGTACTTC. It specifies CASSPLQRSYEQYF.

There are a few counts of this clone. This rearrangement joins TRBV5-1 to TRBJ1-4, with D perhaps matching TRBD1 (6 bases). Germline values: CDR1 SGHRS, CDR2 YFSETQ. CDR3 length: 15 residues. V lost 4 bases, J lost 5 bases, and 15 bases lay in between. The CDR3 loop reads CASSPQRGGNEKLFF. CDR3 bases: TGCGCCAGCAGCCCCCAAAGGGGGGGGAATGAAAAACTGTTTTTT.

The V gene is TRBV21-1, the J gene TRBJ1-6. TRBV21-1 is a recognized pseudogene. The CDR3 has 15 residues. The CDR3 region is CASSNNPVYNSPLHF. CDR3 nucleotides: TGTGCCAGCAGCAATAACCCGGTCTATAATTCACCCCTCCACTTT.

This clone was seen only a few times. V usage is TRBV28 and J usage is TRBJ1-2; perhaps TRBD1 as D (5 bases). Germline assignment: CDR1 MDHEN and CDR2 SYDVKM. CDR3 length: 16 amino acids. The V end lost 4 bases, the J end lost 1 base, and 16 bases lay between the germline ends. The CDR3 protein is CASSSDTGGRNYGYTF. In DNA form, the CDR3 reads TGTGCCAGCAGTTCTGACACGGGGGGTCGTAACTATGGCTACACCTTC.

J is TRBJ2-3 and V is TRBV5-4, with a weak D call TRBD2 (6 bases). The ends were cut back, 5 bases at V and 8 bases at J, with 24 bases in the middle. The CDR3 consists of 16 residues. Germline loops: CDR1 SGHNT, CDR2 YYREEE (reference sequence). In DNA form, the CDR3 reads TGTGCCAGCAGTCCACATTCCCTCCCGGGAGAAGTTACGCAGTATTTT. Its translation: CASSPHSLPGEVTQYF.

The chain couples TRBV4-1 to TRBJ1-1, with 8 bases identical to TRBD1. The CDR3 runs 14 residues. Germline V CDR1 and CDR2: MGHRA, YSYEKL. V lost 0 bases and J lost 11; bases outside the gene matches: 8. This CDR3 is CASSQDATGVGAFF. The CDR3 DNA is TGCGCCAGCAGCCAAGATGCGACAGGGGTGGGTGCTTTCTTT.

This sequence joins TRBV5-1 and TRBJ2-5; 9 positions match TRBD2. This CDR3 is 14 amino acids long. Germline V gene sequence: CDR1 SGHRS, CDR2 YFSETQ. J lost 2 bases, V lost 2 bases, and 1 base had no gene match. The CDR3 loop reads CASSFAGGQETQYF. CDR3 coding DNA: TGCGCCAGCAGCTTTGCGGGGGGGCAAGAGACCCAGTACTTC.

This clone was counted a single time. The CDR3 loop reads CASSELVGTAYNEQFF. The CDR3 DNA reads as TGTGCCAGCAGCGAACTTGTCGGGACAGCCTACAATGAGCAGTTCTTC. The rearrangement joins TRBV7-2 to TRBJ2-1; 7 nucleotides line up with TRBD1. CDR3 size: 16 residues. Germline CDR1 and CDR2: SGHTA and FQGNSA. The V segment lost 5 bases and the J segment 2 bases; nucleotides outside the gene matches: 9. The full variable domain, in which reference TRBV7-2 and TRBJ2-1 provide the parts outside the CDR3, is GAGVSQSPSNKVTEKGKDVELRCDPISGHTALYWYRQSLGQGLEFLIYFQGNSAPDKSGLPSDRFSAERTGGSVSTLTIQRTQQEDSAVYLCASSELVGTAYNEQFFGPGTRLTVL.

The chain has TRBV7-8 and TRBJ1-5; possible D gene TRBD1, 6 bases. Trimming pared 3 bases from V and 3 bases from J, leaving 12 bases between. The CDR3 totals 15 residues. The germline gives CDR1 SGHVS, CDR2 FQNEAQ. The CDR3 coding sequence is TGTGCCAGCAGCTTGCTCAGGGGAAACAATCAGCCCCAGCATTTT. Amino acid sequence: CASSLLRGNNQPQHF.

The DNA of the CDR3 is TGTGCCAGCAGTTACACGGGACAAGGCACAGATACGCAGTATTTT. Encoded protein: CASSYTGQGTDTQYF. The chain employs TRBV6-5 and TRBJ2-3; tentatively, D is TRBD1 (6 bases). From germline, CDR1 is MNHEY and CDR2 SVGAGI. The V gene lost 2 bases and the J gene lost 1 base, with 10 bases spanning the gap. CDR3 length: 15 residues.

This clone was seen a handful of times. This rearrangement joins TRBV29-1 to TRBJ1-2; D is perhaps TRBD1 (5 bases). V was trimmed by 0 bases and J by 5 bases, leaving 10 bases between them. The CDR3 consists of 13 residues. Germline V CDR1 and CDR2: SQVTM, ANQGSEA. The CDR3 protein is CSVEEAGWYGYTF. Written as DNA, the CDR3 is TGCAGCGTTGAAGAGGCAGGGTGGTATGGCTACACCTTC.

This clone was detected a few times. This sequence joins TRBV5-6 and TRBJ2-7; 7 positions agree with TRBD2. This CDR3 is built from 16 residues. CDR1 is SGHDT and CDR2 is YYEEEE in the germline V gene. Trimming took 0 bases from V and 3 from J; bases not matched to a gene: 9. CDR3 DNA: TGTGCCAGCAGCTTGGATGTCGCTGGGGGGGTCTACGAGCAGTACTTC. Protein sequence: CASSLDVAGGVYEQYF.

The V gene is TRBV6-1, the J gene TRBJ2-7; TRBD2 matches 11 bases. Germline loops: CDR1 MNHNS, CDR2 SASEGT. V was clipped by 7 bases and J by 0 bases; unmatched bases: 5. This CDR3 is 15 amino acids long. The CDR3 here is CASTSGGSNSYEQYF. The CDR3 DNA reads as TGTGCCAGCACTAGCGGGGGGTCGAACTCCTACGAGCAGTACTTC.

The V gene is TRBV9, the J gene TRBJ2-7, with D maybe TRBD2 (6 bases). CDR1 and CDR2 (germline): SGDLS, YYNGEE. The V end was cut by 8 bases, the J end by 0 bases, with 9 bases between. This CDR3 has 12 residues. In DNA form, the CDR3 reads TGTGCCAGTGGGACTGGCTCCTACGAGCAGTACTTC. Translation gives CASGTGSYEQYF.

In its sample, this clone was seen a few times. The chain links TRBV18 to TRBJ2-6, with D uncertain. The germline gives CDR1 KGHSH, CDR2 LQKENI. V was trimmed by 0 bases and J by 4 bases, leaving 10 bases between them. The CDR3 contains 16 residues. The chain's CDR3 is CASSPPTAAGANVLTF. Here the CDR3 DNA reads TGTGCCAGCTCACCACCGACTGCGGCCGGGGCCAACGTCCTGACTTTC.

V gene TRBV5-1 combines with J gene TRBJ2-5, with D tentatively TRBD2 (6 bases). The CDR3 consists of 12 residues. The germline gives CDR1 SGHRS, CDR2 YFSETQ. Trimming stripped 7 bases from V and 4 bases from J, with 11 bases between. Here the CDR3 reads CASREQGETQYF. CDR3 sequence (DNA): TGCGCCAGCCGGGAGCAGGGAGAGACCCAGTACTTC. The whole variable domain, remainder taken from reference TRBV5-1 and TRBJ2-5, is KAGVTQTPRYLIKTRGQQVTLSCSPISGHRSVSWYQQTPGQGLQFLFEYFSETQRNKGNFPGRFSGRQFSNSRSEMNVSTLELGDSALYLCASREQGETQYFGPGTRLLVL.